These 9 T cell receptor beta chains originate from one sample sequenced in a study of OX40 agonist ivuxolimab in advanced cancers. TCRdb keeps only in-frame clones here, not all; method: immunoSEQ multiplex PCR. The sample consists of around 60,000 clones, roughly 77% of them appearing once. The input for sequencing was CD4+ or CD8+ T cells sorted from blood, taken in a trial of the OX40 agonist ivuxolimab. All receptors come from an adult with an advanced solid tumor such as melanoma, head and neck, liver or kidney cancer.

The J gene is TRBJ1-4, the V gene TRBV5-1; D is undetermined. The CDR3 extends over 14 amino acids. Germline assignment: CDR1 SGHRS and CDR2 YFSETQ. Trimming removed 0 bases at V and 4 bases at J, with 7 bases between. CDR3 DNA sequence: TGCGCCAGCAGCTTGGCCCCAGTTAATGAAAAACTGTTTTTT. This encodes CASSLAPVNEKLFF.

This clone was counted a single time. V and J are TRBV4-2 and TRBJ1-2; D is undetermined. With 1 base removed from V and 1 base from J, the gap between germline ends came to 7 bases. The CDR3 length is 14 residues. CDR1 is LGHNA and CDR2 is YNFKEQ in the germline V gene. CDR3 coding DNA: TGTGCCAGCAGCCAAGGACCGGTTAACTATGGCTACACCTTC. It codes for CASSQGPVNYGYTF.

The rearrangement uses TRBV4-1 and TRBJ2-3; no definite D call. The CDR3 runs to 17 residues. Germline lookup yields CDR1 MGHRA and CDR2 YSYEKL. V shed 0 bases and J shed 0 bases, with 13 bases lying between them. The CDR3 loop is CASSQDDTTQSTDTQYF. The CDR3 nucleotides read TGCGCCAGCAGCCAAGATGACACCACACAGAGCACAGATACGCAGTATTTT.

This clone occurred once. The chain recombines TRBV5-4 with TRBJ2-3; D perhaps matches TRBD2 (6 bases). Germline CDR1 is SGHNT and CDR2 is YYREEE (reference sequence). V was pared by 2 bases and J by 3 bases, with 16 bases between. This CDR3 has 16 amino acids. Here the CDR3 DNA reads TGTGCCAGCAGCTTCGTTACCGGGAGCGAAACAGATACGCAGTATTTT. This translates into CASSFVTGSETDTQYF.

The V gene is TRBV5-1, the J gene TRBJ2-2; possible D gene TRBD1, 5 bases. V was cut by 1 base and J by 3 bases, with 7 bases left in between. This CDR3 has 14 residues. The V gene's germline CDR1 is SGHRS and CDR2 YFSETQ. CDR3 region: CASSLLTDTGELFF. The CDR3 nucleotides read TGCGCCAGCAGCTTGCTGACAGACACCGGGGAGCTGTTTTTT.

Only a few counts were recorded for this clone. This chain links TRBV6-1 with TRBJ2-3; D not resolved. Trimming removed 7 bases at V and 2 bases at J, with 10 bases between. Germline CDR1 is MNHNS and CDR2 is SASEGT. The CDR3 sequence is 13 residues long. CDR3 in DNA: TGTGCCAGCATATTTCAGGTCACAGATACGCAGTATTTT. Translating it yields CASIFQVTDTQYF.

This clone was seen just once. This chain joins TRBV28 and TRBJ2-1, with a possible D match to TRBD2 (6 bases). The germline CDR1 and CDR2 sequences are MDHEN and SYDVKM. This CDR3 is 12 amino acids long. V was shortened by 5 bases and J by 11 bases, with 13 bases between the two germline ends. The CDR3 loop is CASSIPAGKQFF. The CDR3 DNA is TGTGCCAGCAGTATTCCCGCGGGGAAGCAGTTCTTC.

The rearrangement joins TRBV23-1 to TRBJ2-3; TRBD1 matches 7 bases. TRBV23-1 is recorded as an ORF, its role being uncertain. This CDR3 is 20 amino acids long. V dropped 7 bases and J dropped 5; count of bases not matched to a gene: 27. The CDR3 DNA reads TGCGCCAGCACCACCACCTCAAGGGACAGTCCAGTCCTCGGGGTAGATACGCAGTATTTT. Translating it yields CASTTTSRDSPVLGVDTQYF.

This rearrangement joins TRBV6-1 to TRBJ2-7; possibly TRBD1 or TRBD2 for D (5 bases each). Looked up from germline, CDR1 is MNHNS and CDR2 is SASEGT. Trimming removed 6 bases from V and 2 bases from J, with 14 bases in between. The CDR3 is 14 residues long. CDR3 region: CASSARQGPYEQYF. CDR3 DNA sequence: TGTGCCAGCAGCGCTCGGCAGGGACCCTACGAGCAGTACTTC.